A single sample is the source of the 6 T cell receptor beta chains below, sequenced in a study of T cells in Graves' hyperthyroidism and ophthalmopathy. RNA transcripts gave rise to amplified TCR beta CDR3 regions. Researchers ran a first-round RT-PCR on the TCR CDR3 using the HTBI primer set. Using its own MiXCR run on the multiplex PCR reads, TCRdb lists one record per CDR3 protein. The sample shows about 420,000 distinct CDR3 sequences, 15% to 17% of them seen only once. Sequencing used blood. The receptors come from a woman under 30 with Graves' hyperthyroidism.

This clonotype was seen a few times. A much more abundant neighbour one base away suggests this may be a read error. CDR3 region: CASSSRGARISIYGYTF. In DNA form, the CDR3 reads TGTGCCAGCAGCTCCCGAGGGGCCCGGATATCTATTTATGGCTACACCTTC. This chain links TRBV7-2 with TRBJ1-2, with a tentative D call TRBD1 (5 bases). Trimming shortened V by 4 bases and J by 5 bases, and 23 bases separated the two germline ends. The CDR3 extends over 17 amino acids. CDR1 and CDR2 (germline): SGHTA, FQGNSA.

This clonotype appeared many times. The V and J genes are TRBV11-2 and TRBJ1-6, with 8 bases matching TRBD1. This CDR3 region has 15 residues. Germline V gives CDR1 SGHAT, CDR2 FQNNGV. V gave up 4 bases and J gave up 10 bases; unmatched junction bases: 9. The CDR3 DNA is TGTGCCAGCAGCTCATACGGACAGGGTCAGTCACCCCTCCACTTT. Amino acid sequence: CASSSYGQGQSPLHF.

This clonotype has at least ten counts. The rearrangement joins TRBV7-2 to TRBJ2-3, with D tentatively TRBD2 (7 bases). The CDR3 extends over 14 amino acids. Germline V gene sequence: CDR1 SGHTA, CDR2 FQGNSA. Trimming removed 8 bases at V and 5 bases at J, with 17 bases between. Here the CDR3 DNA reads TGTGCCAGCGAGTCGGGGGGCCGGGGAGATACGCAGTATTTT. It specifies CASESGGRGDTQYF.

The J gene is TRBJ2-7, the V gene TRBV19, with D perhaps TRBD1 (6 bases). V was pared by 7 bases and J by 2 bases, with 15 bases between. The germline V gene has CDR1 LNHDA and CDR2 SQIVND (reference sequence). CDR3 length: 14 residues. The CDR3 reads CASKGTGPTYEQYF. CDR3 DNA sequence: TGTGCCAGTAAAGGCACAGGGCCAACCTACGAGCAGTACTTC.

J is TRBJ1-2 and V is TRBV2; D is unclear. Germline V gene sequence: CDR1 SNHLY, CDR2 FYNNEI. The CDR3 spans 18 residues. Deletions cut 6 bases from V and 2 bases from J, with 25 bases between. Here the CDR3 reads CASRRNAGSLPLNYGYTF. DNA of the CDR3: TGTGCCAGCAGGCGAAATGCGGGTAGTCTTCCTTTGAACTATGGCTACACCTTC.

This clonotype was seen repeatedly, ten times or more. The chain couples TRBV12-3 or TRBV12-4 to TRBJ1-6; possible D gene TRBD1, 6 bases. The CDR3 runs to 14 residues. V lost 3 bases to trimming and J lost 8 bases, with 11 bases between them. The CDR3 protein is CASSLGALDSPLHF. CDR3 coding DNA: TGTGCCAGCAGTTTGGGGGCCCTTGATTCACCCCTCCACTTT.